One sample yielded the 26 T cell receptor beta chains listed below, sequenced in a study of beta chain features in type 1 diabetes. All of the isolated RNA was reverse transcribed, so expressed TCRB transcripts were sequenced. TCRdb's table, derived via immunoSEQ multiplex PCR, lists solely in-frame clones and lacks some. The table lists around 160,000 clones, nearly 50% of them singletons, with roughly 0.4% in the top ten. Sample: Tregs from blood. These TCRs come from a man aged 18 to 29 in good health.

In DNA, the CDR3 is TGTGCCAGCAGTGAATCGGCAGGGAACAACTATGGCTACACCTTC. This sequence encodes CASSESAGNNYGYTF. The chain uses TRBV6-1 and TRBJ1-2; a possible D gene is TRBD1 (5 bases). Germline V gene lookup returns CDR1 MNHNS and CDR2 SASEGT. The length of the CDR3 is 15 residues. V was shortened by 2 bases and J by 2 bases, with 12 bases between the two germline ends.

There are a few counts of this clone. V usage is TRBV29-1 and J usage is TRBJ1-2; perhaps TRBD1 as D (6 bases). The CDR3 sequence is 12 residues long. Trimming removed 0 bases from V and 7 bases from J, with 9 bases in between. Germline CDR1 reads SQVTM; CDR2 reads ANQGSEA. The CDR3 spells CSVEDYRAGYTF. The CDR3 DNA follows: TGCAGCGTTGAAGATTACAGGGCTGGCTACACCTTC.

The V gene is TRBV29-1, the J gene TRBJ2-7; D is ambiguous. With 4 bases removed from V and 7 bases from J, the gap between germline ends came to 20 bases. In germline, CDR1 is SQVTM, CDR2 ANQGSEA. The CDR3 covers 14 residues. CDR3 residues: CSVGKSAVTWEQYF. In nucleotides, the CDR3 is TGCAGCGTTGGAAAGTCGGCGGTTACCTGGGAGCAGTACTTC.

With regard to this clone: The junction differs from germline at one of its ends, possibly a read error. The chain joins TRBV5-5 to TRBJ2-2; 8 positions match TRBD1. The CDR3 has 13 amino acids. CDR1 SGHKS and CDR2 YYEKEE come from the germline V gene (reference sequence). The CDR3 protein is CASTLTGAGELFF. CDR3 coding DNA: TGTGCCAGCACCTTGACAGGGGCCGGGGAGCTGTTTTTT.

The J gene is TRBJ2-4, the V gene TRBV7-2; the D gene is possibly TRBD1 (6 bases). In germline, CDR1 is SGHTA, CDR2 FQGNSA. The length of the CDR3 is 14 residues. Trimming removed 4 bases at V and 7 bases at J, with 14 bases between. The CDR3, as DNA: TGTGCCAGCAGCTCAACAGGGAGTGATAACATTCAGTACTTC. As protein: CASSSTGSDNIQYF.

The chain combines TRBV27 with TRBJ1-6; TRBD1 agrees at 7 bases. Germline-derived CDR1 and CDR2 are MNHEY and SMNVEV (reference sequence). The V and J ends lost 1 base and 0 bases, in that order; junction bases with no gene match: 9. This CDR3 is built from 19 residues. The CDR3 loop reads CASSLFWARGSSYNSPLHF. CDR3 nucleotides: TGTGCCAGCAGTTTATTTTGGGCCAGGGGGAGCTCCTATAATTCACCCCTCCACTTT.

The CDR3 protein is CAISENSGSSTGELFF. The CDR3 DNA sequence: TGTGCCATCAGTGAGAATAGCGGGAGCTCCACCGGGGAGCTGTTTTTT. The chain uses TRBV10-3 and TRBJ2-2, with 9 bases fitting TRBD2. The V gene end was trimmed by 2 bases and the J gene end by 4 bases; junction bases not matched to a gene: 5. Per germline, CDR1 ENHRY and CDR2 SYGVKD. This CDR3 has 16 residues.

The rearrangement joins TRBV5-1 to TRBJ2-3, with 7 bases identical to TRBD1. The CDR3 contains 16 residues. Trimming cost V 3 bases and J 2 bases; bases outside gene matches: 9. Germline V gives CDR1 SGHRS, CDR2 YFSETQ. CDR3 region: CASSSGQPIPTDTQYF. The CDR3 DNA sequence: TGCGCCAGCAGCTCGGGACAGCCCATACCCACAGATACGCAGTATTTT.

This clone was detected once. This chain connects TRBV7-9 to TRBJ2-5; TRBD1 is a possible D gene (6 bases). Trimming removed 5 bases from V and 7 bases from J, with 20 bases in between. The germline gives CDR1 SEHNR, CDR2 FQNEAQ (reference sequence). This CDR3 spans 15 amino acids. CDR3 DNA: TGTGCCAGCAGCCGCGGAGATACAGGGCGAGGGACCCAGTACTTC. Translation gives CASSRGDTGRGTQYF. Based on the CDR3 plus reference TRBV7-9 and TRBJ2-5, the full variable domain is DTGVSQNPRHKITKRGQNVTFRCDPISEHNRLYWYRQTLGQGPEFLTYFQNEAQLEKSRLLSDRFSAERPKGSFSTLEIQRTEQGDSAMYLCASSRGDTGRGTQYFGPGTRLLVL.

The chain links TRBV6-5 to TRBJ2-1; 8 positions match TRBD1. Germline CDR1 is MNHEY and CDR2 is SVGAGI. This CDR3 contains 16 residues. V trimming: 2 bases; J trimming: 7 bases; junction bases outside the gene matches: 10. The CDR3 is CASSYLGQGAWNEQFF. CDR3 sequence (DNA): TGTGCCAGCAGTTACCTCGGCCAGGGGGCATGGAATGAGCAGTTCTTC.

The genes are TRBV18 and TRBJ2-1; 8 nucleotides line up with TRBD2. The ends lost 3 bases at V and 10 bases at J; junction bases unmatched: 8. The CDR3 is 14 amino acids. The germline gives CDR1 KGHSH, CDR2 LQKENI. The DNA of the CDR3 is TGTGCCAGCTCACCCAGCGGGAGTTATTCCGAGCAGTTCTTC. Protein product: CASSPSGSYSEQFF.

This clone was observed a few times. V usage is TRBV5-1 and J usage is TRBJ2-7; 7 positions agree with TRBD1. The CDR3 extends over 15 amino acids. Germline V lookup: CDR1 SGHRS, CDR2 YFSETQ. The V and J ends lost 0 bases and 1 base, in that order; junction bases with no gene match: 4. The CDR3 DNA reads TGCGCCAGCAGCTTGGGTCCGGGACAGTCCTACGAGCAGTACTTC. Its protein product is CASSLGPGQSYEQYF. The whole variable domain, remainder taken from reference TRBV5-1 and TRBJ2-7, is KAGVTQTPRYLIKTRGQQVTLSCSPISGHRSVSWYQQTPGQGLQFLFEYFSETQRNKGNFPGRFSGRQFSNSRSEMNVSTLELGDSALYLCASSLGPGQSYEQYFGPGTRLTVT.

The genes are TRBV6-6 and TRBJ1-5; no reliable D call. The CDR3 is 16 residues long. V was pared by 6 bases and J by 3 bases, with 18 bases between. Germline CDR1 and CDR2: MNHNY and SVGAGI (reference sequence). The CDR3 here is CASSPGPGGDNQPQHF. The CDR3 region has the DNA TGTGCCAGCAGCCCCGGGCCGGGCGGGGACAATCAGCCCCAGCATTTT.

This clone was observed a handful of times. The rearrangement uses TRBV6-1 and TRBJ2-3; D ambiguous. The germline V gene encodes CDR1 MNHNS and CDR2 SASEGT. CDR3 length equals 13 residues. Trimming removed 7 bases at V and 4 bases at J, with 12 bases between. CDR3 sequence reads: CASNFASSDTQYF. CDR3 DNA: TGTGCCAGCAACTTTGCCTCGTCAGATACGCAGTATTTT.

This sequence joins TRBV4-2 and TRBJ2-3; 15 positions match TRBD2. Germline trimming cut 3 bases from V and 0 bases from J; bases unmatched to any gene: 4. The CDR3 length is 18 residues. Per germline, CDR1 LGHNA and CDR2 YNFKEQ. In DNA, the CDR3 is TGTGCCAGCAGCCACGGGACTAGCGGGAGGCCTAGCACAGATACGCAGTATTTT. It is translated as CASSHGTSGRPSTDTQYF.

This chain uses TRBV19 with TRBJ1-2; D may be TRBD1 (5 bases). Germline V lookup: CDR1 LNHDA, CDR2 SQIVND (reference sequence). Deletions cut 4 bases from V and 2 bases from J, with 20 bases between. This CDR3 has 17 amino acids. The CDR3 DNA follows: TGTGCCAGTAGTAGGCTCTTAATTGACAGCGCAAACTATGGCTACACCTTC. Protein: CASSRLLIDSANYGYTF.

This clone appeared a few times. CDR3 bases: TGCGCCAGCAGTTACGGGGTTTTGAACACTGAAGCTTTCTTT. Translated: CASSYGVLNTEAFF. The V gene is TRBV5-1, the J gene TRBJ1-1, with D unclear. CDR3 length equals 14 residues. The germline V and J ends were trimmed by 5 bases and 0 bases, with 11 bases remaining between them. The V gene's germline CDR1 is SGHRS and CDR2 YFSETQ. The full variable domain, its missing parts supplied by reference TRBV5-1 and TRBJ1-1, is KAGVTQTPRYLIKTRGQQVTLSCSPISGHRSVSWYQQTPGQGLQFLFEYFSETQRNKGNFPGRFSGRQFSNSRSEMNVSTLELGDSALYLCASSYGVLNTEAFFGQGTRLTVV.

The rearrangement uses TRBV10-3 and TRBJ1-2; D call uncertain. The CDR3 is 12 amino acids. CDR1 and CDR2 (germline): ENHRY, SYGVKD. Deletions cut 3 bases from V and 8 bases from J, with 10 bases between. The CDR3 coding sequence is TGTGCCATCAGTGAACAGTCCTGGGGCTACACCTTC. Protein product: CAISEQSWGYTF.

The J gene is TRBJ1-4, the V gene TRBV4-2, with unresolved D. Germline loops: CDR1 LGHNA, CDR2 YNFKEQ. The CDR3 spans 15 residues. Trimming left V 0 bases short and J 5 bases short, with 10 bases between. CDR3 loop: CASSQDGRLNEKLFF. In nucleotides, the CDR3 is TGTGCCAGCAGCCAAGATGGCAGGCTGAATGAAAAACTGTTTTTT.

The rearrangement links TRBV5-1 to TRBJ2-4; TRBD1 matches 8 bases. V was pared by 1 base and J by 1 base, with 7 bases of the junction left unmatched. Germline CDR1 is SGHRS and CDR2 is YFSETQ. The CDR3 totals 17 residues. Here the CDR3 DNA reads TGCGCCAGCAGCTTGAATGTCAGGGGGCTGGCCAAAAACATTCAGTACTTC. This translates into CASSLNVRGLAKNIQYF. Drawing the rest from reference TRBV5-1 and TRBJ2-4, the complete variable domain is KAGVTQTPRYLIKTRGQQVTLSCSPISGHRSVSWYQQTPGQGLQFLFEYFSETQRNKGNFPGRFSGRQFSNSRSEMNVSTLELGDSALYLCASSLNVRGLAKNIQYFGAGTRLSVL.

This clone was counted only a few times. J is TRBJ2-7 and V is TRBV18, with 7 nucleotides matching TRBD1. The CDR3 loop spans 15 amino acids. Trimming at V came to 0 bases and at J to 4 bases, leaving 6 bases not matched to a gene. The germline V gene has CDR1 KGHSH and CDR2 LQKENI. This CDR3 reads CASSPPGGLRYEQYF. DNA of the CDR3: TGTGCCAGCTCACCACCAGGGGGCCTAAGGTACGAGCAGTACTTC.

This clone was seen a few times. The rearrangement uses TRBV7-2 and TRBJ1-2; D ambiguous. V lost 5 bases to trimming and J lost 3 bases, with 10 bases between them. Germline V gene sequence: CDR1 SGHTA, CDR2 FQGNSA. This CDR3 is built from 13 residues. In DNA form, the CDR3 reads TGTGCCAGCAGCCCAGACAATGACTATGGCTACACCTTC. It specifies CASSPDNDYGYTF.

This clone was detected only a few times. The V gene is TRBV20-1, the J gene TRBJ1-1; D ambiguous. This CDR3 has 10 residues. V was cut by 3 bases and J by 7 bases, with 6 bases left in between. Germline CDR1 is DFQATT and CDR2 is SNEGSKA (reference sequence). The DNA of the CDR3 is TGCAGTGCTAGTCCCAGTGAAGCTTTCTTT. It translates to CSASPSEAFF.

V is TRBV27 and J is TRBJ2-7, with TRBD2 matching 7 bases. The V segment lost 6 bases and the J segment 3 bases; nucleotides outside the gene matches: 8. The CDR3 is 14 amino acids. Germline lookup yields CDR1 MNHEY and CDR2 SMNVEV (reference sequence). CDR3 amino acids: CASSFSAGVYEQYF. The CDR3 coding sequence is TGTGCCAGCAGCTTCAGTGCGGGGGTCTACGAGCAGTACTTC.

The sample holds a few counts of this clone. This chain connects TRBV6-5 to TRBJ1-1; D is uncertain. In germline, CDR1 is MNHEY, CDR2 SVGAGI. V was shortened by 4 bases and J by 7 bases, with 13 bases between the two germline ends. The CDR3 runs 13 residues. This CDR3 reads CASSLGSVGEAFF. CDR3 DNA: TGTGCCAGCAGTTTGGGCTCGGTTGGTGAAGCTTTCTTT.

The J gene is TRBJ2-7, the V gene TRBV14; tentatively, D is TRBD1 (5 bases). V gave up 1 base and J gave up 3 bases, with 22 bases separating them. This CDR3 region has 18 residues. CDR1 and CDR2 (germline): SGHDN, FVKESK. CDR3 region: CASSQGRVSGRARYEQYF. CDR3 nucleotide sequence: TGTGCCAGCAGCCAAGGAAGGGTCTCGGGCAGGGCCCGCTACGAGCAGTACTTC.